Listed below are T cell receptor beta chains from one sample, sequenced in a study of blood T cells in healthy people across ages. From the 5' RACE reads, TCRdb called clonotypes with MiXCR, one entry per CDR3 protein. The top ten hold 30% to 35% of the sample, which has about 680,000 distinct CDR3 sequences, 45% to 50% seen once. Input material: blood. The receptor set was obtained from a woman aged 55 to 70 in good health. Each CDR3 is given with its conserved first and last residue. A D gene is named only where the DNA matches it firmly. The size entry is marked missing in some rows and otherwise reads once, few, many or a size class.

DNA	CDR3	D	V	J	size
TGTGCCAGCAGCCAAGAAGGTGACTGGACCTACAATGAGCAGTTCTTC	CASSQEGDWTYNEQFF	-	TRBV3-1	TRBJ2-1	-
TGTGCCAGCAGCCATACCGCAGGGAGGACCTACAATGAGCAGTTCTTC	CASSHTAGRTYNEQFF	-	TRBV4-2	TRBJ2-1	many
TGTGCCATCAGTGATAGAACAAACTACGAGCAGTACTTC	CAISDRTNYEQYF	-	TRBV10-3	TRBJ2-7	few
TGTGCCAGCAGTAGCAGACCGTTTCATCTACAGTACTTC	CASSSRPFHLQYF	-	TRBV6-2/TRBV6-3	TRBJ2-7	-
TGCGCCAGCAGTCAATCGGGAGCGGGGGCAGAAGATACGCAGTATTTT	CASSQSGAGAEDTQYF	TRBD2	TRBV23-1	TRBJ2-3	-
TGTGCCAGCAGCTTCGCCCCAGCGGGGGCTAGCACAGATACGCAGTATTTT	CASSFAPAGASTDTQYF	TRBD2	TRBV11-2	TRBJ2-3	-
TGCGCCAGCAGCTTGGCGGTGAGGTCCTACAATGAGCAGTACTTC	CASSLAVRSYNEQYF	-	TRBV5-1	TRBJ2-7	-
TGCAGCGTTGGCGGGAGCGGGAGGGAAACCTACAATGAGCAGTTCTTC	CSVGGSGRETYNEQFF	TRBD2	TRBV29-1	TRBJ2-1	few
TGCGCCAGCAGCTTGAGCGGCTACACCTTC	CASSLSGYTF	-	TRBV5-1	TRBJ1-2	-
TGTGCCAGCAGTGACCCCGGGGGGAAACGGCGTGGCCACACCTTC	CASSDPGGKRRGHTF	-	TRBV6-1	TRBJ1-2	-
TGTGCCATCAGTGACAGGGACGAGCAGTACTTC	CAISDRDEQYF	-	TRBV10-3	TRBJ2-7	-
TGCGCCAGCAGCTTGCGGGGGGCCGGTGACGAGCAGTACTTC	CASSLRGAGDEQYF	-	TRBV5-1	TRBJ2-7	-
TGTGCCAGCAGCTTAAGTAGAAAATACAATGAGCAGTTCTTC	CASSLSRKYNEQFF	-	TRBV7-2	TRBJ2-1	-
TGTGCCAGCAGCCTTTTGGGAGGGCCGAGCAATCAGCCCCAGCATTTT	CASSLLGGPSNQPQHF	-	TRBV7-2	TRBJ1-5	few
TGTGCCAGCAGTGCTTGGACAGCCAGCCTTAATGAGCAGTACTTC	CASSAWTASLNEQYF	-	TRBV2	TRBJ2-7	few
TGCAGCGTACTCTCCTTTACGACCCCCACCGGGGAGCTGTTTTTT	CSVLSFTTPTGELFF	-	TRBV29-1	TRBJ2-2	-
TGCAGTGCGGAAGACAGGGGCTATGGCTACACCTTC	CSAEDRGYGYTF	TRBD1	TRBV20-1	TRBJ1-2	-
TGTGCCATCCCTATGGGCAATCAGCCCCAGCATTTT	CAIPMGNQPQHF	-	TRBV10-3	TRBJ1-5	-
TGCAGTGCTAGAGATCAGGGGACCGGGACCCCAGATACGCAGTATTTT	CSARDQGTGTPDTQYF	-	TRBV20-1	TRBJ2-3	-
TGTGCCAGCAGCCCCGGACAGGGAGGAGTGTACGAGCAGTACTTC	CASSPGQGGVYEQYF	TRBD1	TRBV6-1	TRBJ2-7	-
TGTGCCAGCTCTGGGGGGATAGCGTCATTCCAAGAGACCCAGTACTTC	CASSGGIASFQETQYF	-	TRBV7-2	TRBJ2-5	-
TGTGCCAGCAGTCCAAGACAGGGTATAAGCCAGCCCCAGCATTTT	CASSPRQGISQPQHF	TRBD1	TRBV6-2/TRBV6-3	TRBJ1-5	few
TGTGCCAGCAGTCCGGGACTACTTTACAATGAGCAGTTCTTC	CASSPGLLYNEQFF	TRBD2	TRBV12-3/TRBV12-4	TRBJ2-1	few
TGCGCCAGCAGCCGCACTGGACATAATGAGCAGTTCTTC	CASSRTGHNEQFF	-	TRBV5-1	TRBJ2-1	few
TGTGCCACCAGCACTCCAGGGGTCGGAGACGCTGAAGCTTTCTTT	CATSTPGVGDAEAFF	-	TRBV15	TRBJ1-1	-
TGTGCCAGCAGCTTCGGGCAGGGGGTCCGCTATGGCTACACCTTC	CASSFGQGVRYGYTF	TRBD1	TRBV7-9	TRBJ1-2	-
TGCAGCGTCCTGGGGACAGCTTACGAGCAGTACTTC	CSVLGTAYEQYF	TRBD1	TRBV29-1	TRBJ2-7	few
TGTGCCAGCAGTTTCTCGAGGAGTAGTAGCCCCGCCGGGGAGCTGTTTTTT	CASSFSRSSSPAGELFF	-	TRBV27	TRBJ2-2	-
TGTGCCAGCAGCCCCCGAACCGGGACTAGCGGGAGGGCCAGGAATGAGCAGTTCTTC	CASSPRTGTSGRARNEQFF	TRBD2	TRBV7-6	TRBJ2-1	-
TGCAGTGCTAGAGATCAGGGGCCGGGGGCCAACGTCCTGACTTTC	CSARDQGPGANVLTF	-	TRBV20-1	TRBJ2-6	-
TGTGCCAGCAGCCCCTCCGGGTACAGTAGCTCTGGGGCCAACGTCCTGACTTTC	CASSPSGYSSSGANVLTF	-	TRBV11-3	TRBJ2-6	-
TGCGCCAGCAGCTTGGCCGGTATCTACACAGATACGCAGTATTTT	CASSLAGIYTDTQYF	-	TRBV5-1	TRBJ2-3	-
TGCAGTGCTAGGGTCCCTAGCGGGAGTTCCTACAATGAGCAGTTCTTC	CSARVPSGSSYNEQFF	TRBD2	TRBV20-1	TRBJ2-1	-
TGCAGCGTTACAGGGGGACAGCAGTTCTTC	CSVTGGQQFF	TRBD1	TRBV20-1	TRBJ2-1	-
TGCGCCAGCAGCCCACAGTTGGGGGCTGTTCAGCCCCAGCATTTT	CASSPQLGAVQPQHF	-	TRBV4-3	TRBJ1-5	few
TGTGCCAGCAGCGCCGATGGGACGGGCGAGCAGTACTTC	CASSADGTGEQYF	-	TRBV7-3	TRBJ2-7	-
TGTGCCACCAGCAGAGGGAGGACCGGGGAGCTGTTTTTT	CATSRGRTGELFF	-	TRBV15	TRBJ2-2	few